Listed below are T cell receptor beta chains from one sample, sequenced in a study of T-cell reconstitution after alpha-beta-depleted transplantation in children. MiXCR, applied by TCRdb to the PCR reads, yields one record per CDR3 protein. Of about 200,000 distinct CDR3 sequences in the sample, roughly 8.1% were seen once. Material: PBMCs, mostly from graft donor cells, obtained 360 days after TCRalphabeta/CD19-depleted stem cell transplant. All receptors come from a male patient aged 2-15 years who had a stem cell transplant for acute myeloid leukemia, so the T cells may come from the graft donor. The CDR3 runs from the conserved cysteine through the conserved F or W. Each record gives: J gene, clone size, V gene, D gene, CDR3 DNA, CDR3 protein. D genes are given only for firm matches. The size field is filled for only some rows; it gives once, few, many or a size class.

j_gene: TRBJ2-7; abundance: many; v_gene: TRBV7-3; d_gene: NA; CDR3nt: TGTGCCAGCAGCTTAGGACAGCCCTACGAGCAGTACTTC; CDR3aa: CASSLGQPYEQYF
j_gene: TRBJ2-1; abundance: NA; v_gene: TRBV12-3/TRBV12-4; d_gene: NA; CDR3nt: TGTGCCAGCAGTGGGGGCAATGAGCAGTTCTTC; CDR3aa: CASSGGNEQFF
j_gene: TRBJ2-7; abundance: many; v_gene: TRBV12-3/TRBV12-4; d_gene: TRBD2; CDR3nt: TGTGCCAGCAGGACAAGCGGGGGCTCCTACGAGCAGTACTTC; CDR3aa: CASRTSGGSYEQYF
j_gene: TRBJ1-6; abundance: NA; v_gene: TRBV12-3/TRBV12-4; d_gene: NA; CDR3nt: TGTGCCAGCAGTTTTGCTCACCGTGGCTCCTATAATTCACCCCTCCACTTT; CDR3aa: CASSFAHRGSYNSPLHF
j_gene: TRBJ1-2; abundance: few; v_gene: TRBV27; d_gene: NA; CDR3nt: TGTGCCAGCAGGGCCGGGAAGACCTATGGCTACACCTTC; CDR3aa: CASRAGKTYGYTF
j_gene: TRBJ2-2; abundance: NA; v_gene: TRBV6-5; d_gene: TRBD1; CDR3nt: TGTGCCAGCAGTTACTCGCTTACGGGACAGGGGGCTTCCGGGGAGCTGTTTTTT; CDR3aa: CASSYSLTGQGASGELFF
j_gene: TRBJ2-1; abundance: few; v_gene: TRBV5-1; d_gene: TRBD2; CDR3nt: TGCGCCAGCAGCTTGGGGACTAGCGGGGGGGCCAGGCTCAATGAGCAGTTCTTC; CDR3aa: CASSLGTSGGARLNEQFF
j_gene: TRBJ2-1; abundance: many; v_gene: TRBV5-6; d_gene: TRBD1; CDR3nt: TGTGCCAGCAGCTTGGGGGACAGGGTGGAGTTTGAGCAGTTCTTC; CDR3aa: CASSLGDRVEFEQFF
j_gene: TRBJ2-7; abundance: NA; v_gene: TRBV20-1; d_gene: TRBD2; CDR3nt: TGCAGTGCTAGGACTAGCGGGATTGTCGGGCAGTACTTC; CDR3aa: CSARTSGIVGQYF
j_gene: TRBJ2-2; abundance: many; v_gene: TRBV7-8; d_gene: NA; CDR3nt: TGTGCCAGCAGTTACAGGGACACCGGGGAGCTGTTTTTT; CDR3aa: CASSYRDTGELFF
j_gene: TRBJ2-1; abundance: many; v_gene: TRBV4-2; d_gene: NA; CDR3nt: TGTGCCAGCAGCCAAGTGGGAGACTACCCCCTATCGAGCTCCTACAATGAGCAGTTCTTC; CDR3aa: CASSQVGDYPLSSSYNEQFF
j_gene: TRBJ2-2; abundance: many; v_gene: TRBV20-1; d_gene: TRBD2; CDR3nt: TGCAGTGCTAATAGCGGGAGTTTCACCGGGGAGCTGTTTTTT; CDR3aa: CSANSGSFTGELFF
j_gene: TRBJ1-1; abundance: many; v_gene: TRBV15; d_gene: NA; CDR3nt: TGTGCCACCAGTGATGCGGGCAGGATGGACACTGAAGCTTTCTTT; CDR3aa: CATSDAGRMDTEAFF
j_gene: TRBJ2-3; abundance: few; v_gene: TRBV20-1; d_gene: NA; CDR3nt: TGCAGTGCTAGAGATCCTAAGGGGCGGGGCACAGATACGCAGTATTTT; CDR3aa: CSARDPKGRGTDTQYF
j_gene: TRBJ1-2; abundance: many; v_gene: TRBV20-1; d_gene: NA; CDR3nt: TGCAGTGCTAGACAGGGGCAAAGGAACTATGGCTACACCTTC; CDR3aa: CSARQGQRNYGYTF
j_gene: TRBJ2-5; abundance: few; v_gene: TRBV10-3; d_gene: NA; CDR3nt: TGTGCCCCGTTCGGGAGAGGTCTTTCGGAGACCCAGTACTTC; CDR3aa: CAPFGRGLSETQYF
j_gene: TRBJ2-7; abundance: NA; v_gene: TRBV3-1; d_gene: NA; CDR3nt: TGTGCCAGCAGCCAAGGACTGTACTCCTACGAGCAGTACTTC; CDR3aa: CASSQGLYSYEQYF
j_gene: TRBJ2-1; abundance: many; v_gene: TRBV5-1; d_gene: NA; CDR3nt: TGCGCCAGCAGCTTGGGCCGATGGGCAGTGTCTATTTACAATGAGCAGTTCTTC; CDR3aa: CASSLGRWAVSIYNEQFF
j_gene: TRBJ2-3; abundance: NA; v_gene: TRBV20-1; d_gene: NA; CDR3nt: TGCAGTGCTAGAACTCGGGGACCGAGCACAGATACGCAGTATTTT; CDR3aa: CSARTRGPSTDTQYF
j_gene: TRBJ2-7; abundance: many; v_gene: TRBV7-6; d_gene: NA; CDR3nt: TGTGCCAGCCAAAATACAGACTCCTACGAGCAGTACTTC; CDR3aa: CASQNTDSYEQYF
j_gene: TRBJ1-2; abundance: many; v_gene: TRBV20-1; d_gene: NA; CDR3nt: TGCAGTGCTAGACAGGGAGGCTATGGCTACACCTTC; CDR3aa: CSARQGGYGYTF
j_gene: TRBJ1-1; abundance: many; v_gene: TRBV12-3/TRBV12-4; d_gene: NA; CDR3nt: TGTGCCAGCAGCTCAACAGTGAACACTGAAGCTTTCTTT; CDR3aa: CASSSTVNTEAFF
j_gene: TRBJ2-3; abundance: many; v_gene: TRBV10-3; d_gene: TRBD2; CDR3nt: TGTGCCATCAGTGTTGGTGCGGGAGTCACAGATACGCAGTATTTT; CDR3aa: CAISVGAGVTDTQYF
j_gene: TRBJ2-7; abundance: NA; v_gene: TRBV29-1; d_gene: TRBD2; CDR3nt: TGCAGCGTTGGTGGCGGGAGCTACAACGAGCAGTACTTC; CDR3aa: CSVGGGSYNEQYF
j_gene: TRBJ1-1; abundance: few; v_gene: TRBV3-1; d_gene: NA; CDR3nt: TGTGCCAGCAGCCCCAGCTGGCGTCCTGAAGCTTTCTTT; CDR3aa: CASSPSWRPEAFF
j_gene: TRBJ1-3; abundance: many; v_gene: TRBV12-3/TRBV12-4; d_gene: NA; CDR3nt: TGTGCCAGCAGTTCTGGAACTGGAAACACCATATATTTT; CDR3aa: CASSSGTGNTIYF
j_gene: TRBJ2-3; abundance: few; v_gene: TRBV5-5; d_gene: TRBD1; CDR3nt: TGTGCCAGCAGCTTTTACAGGGGTCAAAGGGATACGCAGTATTTT; CDR3aa: CASSFYRGQRDTQYF
j_gene: TRBJ2-2; abundance: NA; v_gene: TRBV5-1; d_gene: TRBD2; CDR3nt: TGCGCCAGCAGCCCCCCGGTAGCGGGAGTCGGGGAGCTGTTTTTT; CDR3aa: CASSPPVAGVGELFF
j_gene: TRBJ1-1; abundance: few; v_gene: TRBV6-2/TRBV6-3; d_gene: TRBD1; CDR3nt: TGTGCCAGCCTCTTATGGGCGACAGGGGGATTCACTGAAGCTTTCTTT; CDR3aa: CASLLWATGGFTEAFF
j_gene: TRBJ2-2; abundance: NA; v_gene: TRBV3-1; d_gene: NA; CDR3nt: TGTGCCAGCAGCTTTGAGGGCCGGGGGACCGGGGAGCTGTTTTTT; CDR3aa: CASSFEGRGTGELFF
j_gene: TRBJ1-5; abundance: few; v_gene: TRBV7-9; d_gene: TRBD1; CDR3nt: TGTGCCAGCAGCTCGACAGACAGGGGCAATCAGCCCCAGCATTTT; CDR3aa: CASSSTDRGNQPQHF
j_gene: TRBJ2-3; abundance: NA; v_gene: TRBV29-1; d_gene: NA; CDR3nt: TGCAGCGGGGGGCCAGATACGCAGTATTTT; CDR3aa: CSGGPDTQYF
j_gene: TRBJ2-7; abundance: NA; v_gene: TRBV18; d_gene: TRBD1; CDR3nt: TGTGCCAGCTCACGCGGACAGGGGACACCCTACGAGCAGTACTTC; CDR3aa: CASSRGQGTPYEQYF
j_gene: TRBJ2-5; abundance: NA; v_gene: TRBV12-3/TRBV12-4; d_gene: TRBD2; CDR3nt: TGTGCCAGCAGGCCGAGCGGGAAAGGGGAGACCCAGTACTTC; CDR3aa: CASRPSGKGETQYF
j_gene: TRBJ2-2; abundance: many; v_gene: TRBV29-1; d_gene: NA; CDR3nt: TGCAGCGCCCGACAGGTTATGGACACCGGGGAGCTGTTTTTT; CDR3aa: CSARQVMDTGELFF
j_gene: TRBJ2-5; abundance: few; v_gene: TRBV2; d_gene: NA; CDR3nt: TGTGCCAGCAGCGGTTGGCTAGAAGAGACCCAGTACTTC; CDR3aa: CASSGWLEETQYF